The 18 T cell receptor beta chains in this list originate from one sample, sequenced in a study of Ad26.COV2.S vaccination and SARS-CoV-2 variants. The treatment is: 15 to 20 received Ad26.COV2.S at low or high dose, single or two shots; 5 received placebo; per-sample allocation not given. The investigators took samples on day 63 after the first vaccine or placebo injection. The data were produced by immunoSEQ multiplex PCR, yet TCRdb's version contains in-frame clones alone and is incomplete. Of over 400,000 clones listed, 75% to 90% are singletons. The sample consisted of peripheral blood, taken in a trial of Ad26.COV2.S vaccine versus placebo. The receptors come from a person aged 18-65 years who received the Ad26.COV2.S COVID-19 vaccine or a placebo.

The chain combines TRBV27 with TRBJ1-1; no clear D gene. In germline, CDR1 is MNHEY, CDR2 SMNVEV (reference sequence). V was trimmed by 6 bases and J by 5 bases, leaving 13 bases between them. CDR3 length: 13 amino acids. CDR3 amino acids: CASRSILRTEAFF. The CDR3 DNA is TGTGCCAGCAGAAGTATTCTGCGGACTGAAGCTTTCTTT.

CDR3 region: CASRGVSPPDEQYV. CDR3 nucleotide sequence: TGTGCCAGCAGAGGAGTTAGCCCGCCCGACGAGCAGTACGTC. The chain joins TRBV21-1 to TRBJ2-7; the table calls TRBD2, which could not be checked here. TRBV21-1 is designated a pseudogene. This CDR3 is built from 14 residues.

In this sample, this clone turned up a few times. This rearrangement joins TRBV18 to TRBJ1-2; TRBD1 is a possible D gene (6 bases). V lost 0 bases to trimming and J lost 5 bases, with 13 bases between them. Per the germline V gene, CDR1 is KGHSH and CDR2 is LQKENI. This CDR3 has 15 residues. The CDR3 is CASSPPGGQFYGYTF. The CDR3 DNA sequence: TGTGCCAGCTCACCACCCGGGGGACAATTTTATGGCTACACCTTC.

The rearrangement joins TRBV3-1 (or the pseudogene TRBV3-2) to TRBJ1-1, with D possibly matching TRBD1 (6 bases). The CDR3 is 19 amino acids. Between the trimmed V and J ends, which lost 4 bases and 5 bases, there was a span of 29 bases. Per germline, CDR1 LGHDT and CDR2 YNNKEL (reference sequence). The chain's CDR3 is CASSLHFLRTMLGGTEAFF. The DNA of the CDR3 is TGTGCCAGCAGCCTCCACTTTCTCCGTACGATGTTAGGGGGAACTGAAGCTTTCTTT.

This clone was seen once. The rearrangement links TRBV7-2 to TRBJ2-1, with D possibly being TRBD2 (6 bases). This CDR3 spans 14 amino acids. CDR1 and CDR2 from the germline V gene are SGHTA and FQGNSA. Trimming removed 5 bases at V and 2 bases at J, with 10 bases between. The chain's CDR3 is CASSMEGAYNEQFF. In DNA form, the CDR3 reads TGTGCCAGCAGCATGGAGGGAGCCTACAATGAGCAGTTCTTC.

The chain employs TRBV3-1 (or the pseudogene TRBV3-2) and TRBJ1-2; no clear D gene. In germline, CDR1 is LGHDT, CDR2 YNNKEL (reference sequence). CDR3 length: 16 amino acids. Trimming stripped 2 bases from V and 8 bases from J, with 21 bases between. DNA for the CDR3: TGTGCCAGCAGCCAACTCGCGGTGGACCCGCCCGGAGGCTACACCTTC. Its translation: CASSQLAVDPPGGYTF.

Here the CDR3 reads CASRTPDPVPYGYTF. CDR3 nucleotide sequence: TGTGCCAGCAGGACTCCGGATCCCGTACCTTATGGCTACACCTTC. The chain has TRBV28 and TRBJ1-2; the D is unclear. The CDR3 is 15 amino acids. The germline V and J ends were trimmed by 6 bases and 5 bases, with 19 bases remaining between them. The germline gives CDR1 MDHEN, CDR2 SYDVKM.

The chain uses TRBV5-6 and TRBJ2-7; D gene ambiguous. With 2 bases removed from V and 7 bases from J, the gap between germline ends came to 7 bases. Germline CDR1 reads SGHDT; CDR2 reads YYEEEE. The CDR3 spans 11 residues. The chain's CDR3 is CASSFRWEQYF. The CDR3 DNA follows: TGTGCCAGCAGCTTCCGGTGGGAGCAGTACTTC.

The chain has TRBV7-8 and TRBJ2-1; the D is unclear. V lost 5 bases, J lost 2 bases, and 10 bases lay in between. The CDR3 consists of 14 residues. Germline-derived CDR1 and CDR2 are SGHVS and FQNEAQ. CDR3 sequence: CASSRQAAYNEQFF. The DNA of the CDR3 is TGTGCCAGCAGCCGCCAGGCCGCCTACAATGAGCAGTTCTTC.

The chain employs TRBV5-6 and TRBJ1-5; possible D gene TRBD1, 5 bases. The V end was cut by 4 bases, the J end by 3 bases, with 14 bases between. The CDR3 sequence is 15 residues long. The germline V gene has CDR1 SGHDT and CDR2 YYEEEE. CDR3 DNA sequence: TGTGCCAGCAGCCGACCGGGACGGTTCAATCAGCCCCAGCATTTT. As protein: CASSRPGRFNQPQHF. The entire variable domain, with the rest obtained from reference TRBV5-6 and TRBJ1-5, is as follows: DAGVTQSPTHLIKTRGQQVTLRCSPKSGHDTVSWYQQALGQGPQFIFQYYEEEERQRGNFPDRFSGHQFPNYSSELNVNALLLGDSALYLCASSRPGRFNQPQHFGDGTRLSIL.

This clone has only a few counts. The chain is built from TRBV14 and TRBJ1-2; tentative D call: TRBD1 (5 bases). CDR1 is SGHDN, CDR2 FVKESK, per germline. The CDR3 consists of 13 residues. Trimming removed 1 base from V and 9 bases from J, with 12 bases in between. The CDR3 here is CASSQGQFYSYTF. The CDR3 DNA is TGTGCCAGCAGCCAAGGACAGTTCTACAGCTACACCTTC.

V is TRBV6-5 and J is TRBJ2-1; 10 bases match TRBD2. Per germline, CDR1 MNHEY and CDR2 SVGAGI. V shed 0 bases and J 8 bases; nucleotides not matched to a gene: 4. There are 15 residues in the CDR3. The CDR3 nucleotides read TGTGCCAGCAGTTACTCCCTAGCGGGGGCATATGAGCAGTTCTTC. Its protein is CASSYSLAGAYEQFF.

The genes are TRBV6-1 and TRBJ2-5; no clear D gene. This CDR3 region has 11 residues. Trimming stripped 2 bases from V and 9 bases from J, with 7 bases between. Germline assignment: CDR1 MNHNS and CDR2 SASEGT. CDR3 sequence: CASSEWVAQYF. The CDR3 nucleotides read TGTGCCAGCAGTGAATGGGTGGCCCAGTACTTC.

The gene calls are TRBV7-2 and TRBJ2-7; weak D call: TRBD1 (6 bases). Germline V gene data show CDR1 as SGHTA and CDR2 as FQGNSA. This CDR3 has 14 residues. V shed 5 bases and J shed 2 bases, with 13 bases lying between them. The CDR3 sequence is CASSPTGNTYEQYF. The CDR3 nucleotides are TGTGCCAGCAGCCCTACAGGGAACACCTACGAGCAGTACTTC.

The V and J genes are TRBV9 and TRBJ1-2, with D unresolved. Trimming cost V 6 bases and J 0 bases, with 15 bases left between them. Germline loops: CDR1 SGDLS, CDR2 YYNGEE. This CDR3 has 15 residues. CDR3 nucleotide sequence: TGTGCCAGCACCCGAGGGAACATCGCTAACTATGGCTACACCTTC. It encodes CASTRGNIANYGYTF.

The chain employs TRBV7-6 and TRBJ2-1; the match to TRBD2 covers 9 bases. The CDR3 consists of 16 residues. Germline V CDR1 and CDR2: SGHVS, FNYEAQ. V dropped 2 bases and J dropped 7; count of bases not matched to a gene: 9. CDR3 DNA: TGTGCCAGCAGCTTAAACCCGAGCGGGGGGTGGAATGAGCAGTTCTTC. Its protein product is CASSLNPSGGWNEQFF.

The sample holds one count of this clone. The chain recombines TRBV11-1 with TRBJ2-2; 7 bases line up with TRBD1. The CDR3 length is 16 residues. The V gene's germline CDR1 is SGHAT and CDR2 FQDESV (reference sequence). The ends lost 4 bases at V and 6 bases at J; junction bases unmatched: 11. This CDR3 reads CASSYPQTGMAGELFF. In DNA form, the CDR3 reads TGTGCCAGCAGCTACCCACAGACAGGGATGGCCGGGGAGCTGTTTTTT.

The rearrangement joins TRBV5-4 to TRBJ1-1; 8 nucleotides align to TRBD1. From germline, CDR1 is SGHNT and CDR2 YYREEE (reference sequence). The CDR3 extends over 14 amino acids. The V gene end was trimmed by 4 bases and the J gene end by 1 base; junction bases not matched to a gene: 3. The CDR3 nucleotides read TGTGCCAGCAGCAGGGACAGGCGGAACACTGAAGCTTTCTTT. Translation gives CASSRDRRNTEAFF. Together with reference TRBV5-4 and TRBJ1-1, the CDR3 gives the full variable domain: ETGVTQSPTHLIKTRGQQVTLRCSSQSGHNTVSWYQQALGQGPQFIFQYYREEENGRGNFPPRFSGLQFPNYSSELNVNALELDDSALYLCASSRDRRNTEAFFGQGTRLTVV.